The T cell receptor beta chain described here comes from a study of T cell responses to AZD1222 COVID-19 vaccine. Profiled with immunoSEQ multiplex PCR; TCRdb holds only in-frame clones, not every one. The table includes some 170,000 clones, around 89% detected once. Concerning this clone itself: Its specificity is not known.

Overall study findings and caveats: Donors in the cohort were predominantly white British and more often female, and clonal diversity was possibly underestimated. The reported proportion of spike-specific TCRs targeting unmutated variant regions was nearly half. Every sample of the repertoires postdated the peak T cell response.

The junction had 9 bases not matched to a gene; V was cut back by 6 bases and J by 7 bases. Germline V CDR1 and CDR2: DFQATT, SNEGSKA (reference sequence). This CDR3 has 14 amino acids. The TCR originated in an adult who received the MenACWY meningococcal vaccine as a control. This rearrangement joins TRBV20-1 to TRBJ2-7, with TRBD2 identical over 13 bases. Sample: peripheral blood, taken 28 days after the second dose of the MenACWY control vaccine. CDR3 sequence reads: CSASTGLAGEEQYF. The CDR3 DNA is TGCAGTGCCAGTACCGGACTAGCGGGAGAAGAGCAGTACTTC.